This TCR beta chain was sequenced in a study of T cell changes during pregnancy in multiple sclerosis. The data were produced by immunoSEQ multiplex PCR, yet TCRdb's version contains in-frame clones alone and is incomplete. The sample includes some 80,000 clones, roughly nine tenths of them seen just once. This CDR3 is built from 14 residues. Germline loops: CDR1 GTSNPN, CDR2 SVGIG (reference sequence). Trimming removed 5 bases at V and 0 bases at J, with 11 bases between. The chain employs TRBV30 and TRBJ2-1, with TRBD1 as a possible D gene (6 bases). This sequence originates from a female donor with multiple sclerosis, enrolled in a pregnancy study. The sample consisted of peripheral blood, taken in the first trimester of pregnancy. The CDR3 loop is CAWVDRYSYNEQFF. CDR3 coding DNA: TGTGCCTGGGTGGACAGATACTCCTACAATGAGCAGTTCTTC.